A single sample is the source of the 19 T cell receptor beta chains below, sequenced in a study of identifying expanded T cells in peripheral blood. TCRdb keeps only in-frame clones here, not all; method: immunoSEQ multiplex PCR. Among approximately 97,000 clones listed, approximately 88% were seen once. The sequenced material came from blood. These receptors were obtained from a person aged 18 to 69 in good health.

The rearrangement links TRBV19 to TRBJ2-2, with D possibly matching TRBD1 (6 bases). Trimming removed 3 bases from V and 2 bases from J, with 19 bases in between. This CDR3 is 18 amino acids long. Germline CDR1 reads LNHDA; CDR2 reads SQIVND (reference sequence). The CDR3 sequence is CASSISYGQLLNTGELFF. DNA of the CDR3: TGTGCCAGTAGTATTTCTTACGGACAGCTCCTTAACACCGGGGAGCTGTTTTTT.

The chain links TRBV6-6 to TRBJ2-5, with 11 positions matching TRBD2. The CDR3 covers 16 residues. J was trimmed by 0 bases and V by 6 bases; bases with no gene match: 6. The germline V gene has CDR1 MNHNY and CDR2 SVGAGI (reference sequence). The CDR3 DNA follows: TGTGCCAGCAGGGCTAGCGGGGGGCCGTACCAAGAGACCCAGTACTTC. Amino acids: CASRASGGPYQETQYF.

V is TRBV23-1 and J is TRBJ1-6, with 7 bases lining up with TRBD1. TRBV23-1 is an ORF; its function is uncertain. Trimming took 4 bases from V and 9 from J; bases not matched to a gene: 3. CDR3 length: 13 amino acids. The CDR3 reads CASSLSGGSPLHF. The CDR3 DNA reads as TGCGCCAGCAGTCTTTCAGGGGGTTCACCCCTCCACTTT.

The chain is built from TRBV19 and TRBJ1-4; D is unclear. Germline lookup yields CDR1 LNHDA and CDR2 SQIVND (reference sequence). This CDR3 has 14 residues. V was trimmed by 5 bases and J by 0 bases, leaving 7 bases between them. The CDR3 coding sequence is TGTGCCAGTAGTTGGTCCGCAACTAATGAAAAACTGTTTTTT. The encoded protein is CASSWSATNEKLFF.

In its sample, this clone was seen once. This rearrangement joins TRBV29-1 to TRBJ2-7; 9 nucleotides align to TRBD1. Germline values: CDR1 SQVTM, CDR2 ANQGSEA. This CDR3 is 13 amino acids long. J gave up 6 bases and V 4 bases, and 7 bases lay outside the gene matches. CDR3 coding DNA: TGCAGCGTTGGGGGACAGGGCTTCGGCGAGCAGTACTTC. This sequence encodes CSVGGQGFGEQYF.

The chain recombines TRBV6-5 with TRBJ2-1, with D possibly TRBD1 on 5 matching bases. This CDR3 has 15 residues. CDR1 and CDR2 from the germline V gene are MNHEY and SVGAGI. V lost 5 bases and J 6 bases, leaving 17 bases between the germline ends. The chain's CDR3 is CASSTRTGRANEQFF. The CDR3 coding sequence is TGTGCCAGCAGTACCCGTACAGGTCGCGCCAATGAGCAGTTCTTC.

This chain uses TRBV15 with TRBJ2-3; D possibly corresponds to TRBD1 (6 bases). Germline V gene data show CDR1 as LNHNV and CDR2 as YYDKDF (reference sequence). The CDR3 extends over 13 amino acids. The ends were cut back, 3 bases at V and 5 bases at J, with 9 bases in the middle. The chain's CDR3 is CATSREQGDTQYF. The CDR3, as DNA: TGTGCCACCAGCAGGGAACAGGGAGATACGCAGTATTTT. The full variable domain, completed using reference TRBV15 and TRBJ2-3, is DAMVIQNPRYQVTQFGKPVTLSCSQTLNHNVMYWYQQKSSQAPKLLFHYYDKDFNNEADTPDNFQSRRPNTSFCFLDIRSPGLGDTAMYLCATSREQGDTQYFGPGTRLTVL.

The chain couples TRBV25-1 to TRBJ1-1; D is undetermined. CDR1 MGHDK and CDR2 SYGVNS come from the germline V gene. This CDR3 contains 13 residues. V lost 6 bases to trimming and J lost 5 bases, with 13 bases between them. CDR3 loop: CASSAGRDTEAFF. CDR3 DNA sequence: TGTGCCAGCAGCGCTGGACGGGATACTGAAGCTTTCTTT.

The V call is TRBV15, the J call TRBJ2-1, with D unclear. Trimming took off 0 bases at V and 8 bases at J, with 17 bases between the two ends. Germline CDR1 and CDR2: LNHNV and YYDKDF (reference sequence). The CDR3 has 16 residues. The CDR3 region has the DNA TGTGCCACCAGCAGAGATAGATTAACCCGGAGTGATGAGCAGTTCTTC. Amino acid sequence: CATSRDRLTRSDEQFF.

The chain couples TRBV5-4 to TRBJ2-1; weak D call: TRBD1 (5 bases). Trimming took 1 base from V and 9 from J, leaving 8 bases between them. Germline loops: CDR1 SGHNT, CDR2 YYREEE (reference sequence). The CDR3 is made up of 12 amino acids. The CDR3: CASSLTGTEQFF. DNA of the CDR3: TGTGCCAGCAGCTTGACAGGCACTGAGCAGTTCTTC.

This clone has more than one count but fewer than ten. V gene TRBV18 combines with J gene TRBJ2-3; perhaps TRBD1 as D (6 bases). The CDR3 runs to 12 residues. CDR1 KGHSH and CDR2 LQKENI come from the germline V gene. Trimming removed 4 bases from V and 7 bases from J, with 9 bases in between. The CDR3 DNA follows: TGTGCCAGCTCACAAGGGGGAAATACGCAGTATTTT. Translation: CASSQGGNTQYF.

Note on this clone: The germline gene is not matched at one end of the junction; a read error may be the cause. The gene calls are TRBV28 and TRBJ2-1; TRBD1 is a possible D gene (5 bases). Looked up from germline, CDR1 is MDHEN and CDR2 is SYDVKM. This CDR3 is 11 amino acids long. The CDR3 loop is CSTAMYNEQFF. Written as DNA, the CDR3 is TGCTCGACAGCTATGTACAATGAGCAGTTCTTC.

This chain links TRBV19 with TRBJ2-7, with 8 bases matching TRBD1. Germline V gene sequence: CDR1 LNHDA, CDR2 SQIVND (reference sequence). The CDR3 is 13 amino acids. Germline trimming cut 6 bases from V and 7 bases from J; bases unmatched to any gene: 8. The CDR3 sequence: CASRPGTGNEQYF. CDR3 bases: TGTGCCAGTAGACCCGGGACAGGAAATGAGCAGTACTTC.

V and J are TRBV7-2 and TRBJ2-3; the D gene is possibly TRBD2 (5 bases). The V end was cut by 5 bases, the J end by 1 base, with 13 bases between. This CDR3 spans 15 amino acids. Germline loops: CDR1 SGHTA, CDR2 FQGNSA. Here the CDR3 reads CASSQSSRGTDTQYF. The CDR3, as DNA: TGTGCCAGCAGCCAGTCTTCGAGGGGCACAGATACGCAGTATTTT.

This clone was seen a few times. The chain combines TRBV5-6 with TRBJ2-5; possibly TRBD1 or TRBD2 for D (5 bases each). The CDR3 runs 14 residues. Germline loops: CDR1 SGHDT, CDR2 YYEEEE. V lost 4 bases and J 5 bases, leaving 15 bases between the germline ends. The CDR3 DNA reads as TGTGCCAGCAGCCGGTGGGGCACGGGGGAGACCCAGTACTTC. Its translation is CASSRWGTGETQYF.

The chain carries TRBV5-1 and TRBJ2-1; D could derive from TRBD1 or TRBD2 (5 bases each). Trimming stripped 0 bases from V and 3 bases from J, with 10 bases between. This CDR3 comprises 15 residues. Per germline, CDR1 SGHRS and CDR2 YFSETQ. CDR3 nucleotide sequence: TGCGCCAGCAGCTTGGTTCGGGGCCACTACAATGAGCAGTTCTTC. Its translation is CASSLVRGHYNEQFF.

The chain couples TRBV2 to TRBJ1-5; TRBD1 matches 7 bases. Unmatched junction bases numbered 5, after V lost 6 bases and J lost 3 bases. The germline V gene encodes CDR1 SNHLY and CDR2 FYNNEI. The CDR3 is 14 amino acids. CDR3 DNA sequence: TGTGCCAGCAGCATGGGACAGAACAATCAGCCCCAGCATTTT. Translating gives CASSMGQNNQPQHF. The whole variable domain, remainder taken from reference TRBV2 and TRBJ1-5, is EPEVTQTPSHQVTQMGQEVILRCVPISNHLYFYWYRQILGQKVEFLVSFYNNEISEKSEIFDDQFSVERPDGSNFTLKIRSTKLEDSAMYFCASSMGQNNQPQHFGDGTRLSIL.

The V gene is TRBV7-2, the J gene TRBJ2-3, with 8 bases aligning to TRBD2. CDR1 SGHTA and CDR2 FQGNSA come from the germline V gene. CDR3 size: 17 residues. After removal of 6 bases from V and 0 bases from J, the junction contained 11 bases not matched to a gene. The CDR3 coding sequence is TGTGCCAGCAGTGCTAGCGGGTCGGCTTCTAGCACAGATACGCAGTATTTT. This gives the protein CASSASGSASSTDTQYF.

DNA for the CDR3: TGTGCCAGCGGGCGGGAGCCGCAGGGTAACTATGGCTACACCTTC. Translated: CASGREPQGNYGYTF. The V call is TRBV9, the J call TRBJ1-2, with D maybe TRBD1 (5 bases). The V end lost 7 bases, the J end lost 1 base, and 17 bases lay between the germline ends. This CDR3 has 15 residues. CDR1 is SGDLS, CDR2 YYNGEE, per germline.